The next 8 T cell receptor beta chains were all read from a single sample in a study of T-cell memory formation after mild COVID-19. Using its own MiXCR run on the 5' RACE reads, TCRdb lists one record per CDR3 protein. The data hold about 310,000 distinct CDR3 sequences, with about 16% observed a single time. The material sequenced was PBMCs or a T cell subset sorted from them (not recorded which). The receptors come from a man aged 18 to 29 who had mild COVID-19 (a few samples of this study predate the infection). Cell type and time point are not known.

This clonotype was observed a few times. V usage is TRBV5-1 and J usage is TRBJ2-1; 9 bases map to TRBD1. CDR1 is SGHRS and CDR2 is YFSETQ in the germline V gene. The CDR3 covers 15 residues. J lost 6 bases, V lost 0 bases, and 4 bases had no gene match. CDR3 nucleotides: TGCGCCAGCAGCTTGGGATTACAGGGGGCCAATGAGCAGTTCTTC. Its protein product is CASSLGLQGANEQFF.

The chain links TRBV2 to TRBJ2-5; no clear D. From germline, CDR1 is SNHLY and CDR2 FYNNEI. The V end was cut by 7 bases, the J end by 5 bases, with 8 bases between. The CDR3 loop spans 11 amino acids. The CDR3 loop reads CASTDVETQYF. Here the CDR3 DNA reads TGTGCCAGCACGGACGTGGAGACCCAGTACTTC.

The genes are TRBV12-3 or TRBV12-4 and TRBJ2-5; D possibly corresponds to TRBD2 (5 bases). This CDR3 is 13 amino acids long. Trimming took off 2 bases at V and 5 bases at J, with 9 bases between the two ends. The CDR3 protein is CASSLLASETQYF. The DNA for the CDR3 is TGTGCCAGCAGTTTACTAGCTTCGGAGACCCAGTACTTC.

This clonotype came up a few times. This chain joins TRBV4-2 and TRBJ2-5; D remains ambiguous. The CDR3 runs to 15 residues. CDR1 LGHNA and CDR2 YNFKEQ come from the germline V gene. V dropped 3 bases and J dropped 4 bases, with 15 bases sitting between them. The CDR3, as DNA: TGTGCCAGCAGCCACCTTGGTGGTAGCACAGAGACCCAGTACTTC. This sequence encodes CASSHLGGSTETQYF.

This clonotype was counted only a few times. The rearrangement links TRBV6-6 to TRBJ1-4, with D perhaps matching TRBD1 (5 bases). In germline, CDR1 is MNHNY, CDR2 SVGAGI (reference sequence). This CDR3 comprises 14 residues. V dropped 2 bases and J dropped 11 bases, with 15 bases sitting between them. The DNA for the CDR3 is TGTGCCAGCAGTTACCGGGACGGAGAGGAGAAACTGTTTTTT. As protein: CASSYRDGEEKLFF.

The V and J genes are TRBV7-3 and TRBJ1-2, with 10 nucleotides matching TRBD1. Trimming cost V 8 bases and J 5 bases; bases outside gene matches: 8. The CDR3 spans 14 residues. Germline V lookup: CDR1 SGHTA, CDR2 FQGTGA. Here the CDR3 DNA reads TGTGCCAGCGCCCCGGGACAGGGGCAATATGGCTACACCTTC. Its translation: CASAPGQGQYGYTF.

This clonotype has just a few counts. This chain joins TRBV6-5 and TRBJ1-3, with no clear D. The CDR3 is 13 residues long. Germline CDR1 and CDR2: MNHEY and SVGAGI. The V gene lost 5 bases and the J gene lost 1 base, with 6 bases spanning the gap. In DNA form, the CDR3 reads TGTGCCAGCAGTAAGGGATCTGGAAACACCATATATTTT. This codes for CASSKGSGNTIYF.

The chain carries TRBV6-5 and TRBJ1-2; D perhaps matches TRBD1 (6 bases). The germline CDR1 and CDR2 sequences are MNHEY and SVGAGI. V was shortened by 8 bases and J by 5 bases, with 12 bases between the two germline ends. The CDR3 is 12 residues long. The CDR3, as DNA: TGTGCCAGCGGACAGCGAGTATATGGCTACACCTTC. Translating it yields CASGQRVYGYTF.